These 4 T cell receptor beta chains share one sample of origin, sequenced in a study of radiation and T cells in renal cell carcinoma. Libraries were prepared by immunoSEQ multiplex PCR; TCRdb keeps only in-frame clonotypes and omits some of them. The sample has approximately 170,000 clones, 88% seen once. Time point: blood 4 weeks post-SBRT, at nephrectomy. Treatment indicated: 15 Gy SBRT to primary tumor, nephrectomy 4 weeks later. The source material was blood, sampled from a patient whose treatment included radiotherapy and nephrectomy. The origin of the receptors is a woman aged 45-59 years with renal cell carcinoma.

The CDR3 sequence is CASSLSFRLRGAQDTQYF. CDR3 in DNA: TGTGCCAGCAGCTTAAGTTTTCGGTTGCGGGGGGCCCAAGATACGCAGTATTTT. This chain links TRBV7-3 with TRBJ2-3; 8 bases fit TRBD2. This CDR3 is 18 amino acids long. CDR1 and CDR2 from the germline V gene are SGHTA and FQGTGA. Trimming at V came to 1 base and at J to 5 bases, leaving 14 bases not matched to a gene. Filled out from reference TRBV7-3 and TRBJ2-3, the complete variable domain reads GAGVSQTPSNKVTEKGKYVELRCDPISGHTALYWYRQSLGQGPEFLIYFQGTGAADDSGLPNDRFFAVRPEGSVSTLKIQRTERGDSAVYLCASSLSFRLRGAQDTQYFGPGTRLTVL.

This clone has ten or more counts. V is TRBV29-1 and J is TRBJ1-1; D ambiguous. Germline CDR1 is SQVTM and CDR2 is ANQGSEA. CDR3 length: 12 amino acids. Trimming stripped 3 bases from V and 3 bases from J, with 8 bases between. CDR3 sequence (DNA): TGCAGCGTTGACCCAGGTCACACTGAAGCTTTCTTT. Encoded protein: CSVDPGHTEAFF.

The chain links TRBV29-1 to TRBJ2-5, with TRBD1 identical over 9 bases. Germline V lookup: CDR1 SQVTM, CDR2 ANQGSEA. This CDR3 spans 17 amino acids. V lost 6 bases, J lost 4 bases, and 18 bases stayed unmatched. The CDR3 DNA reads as TGCAGCGTCCGAATACAACCGGGACAGGGCTTTCGAGAGACCCAGTACTTC. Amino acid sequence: CSVRIQPGQGFRETQYF.

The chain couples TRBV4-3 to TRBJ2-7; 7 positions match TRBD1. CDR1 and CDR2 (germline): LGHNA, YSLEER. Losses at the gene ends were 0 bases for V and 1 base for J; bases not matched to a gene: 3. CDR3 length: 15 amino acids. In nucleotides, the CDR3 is TGCGCCAGCAGCCAAGACCGGGACAGTTCCTACGAGCAGTACTTC. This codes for CASSQDRDSSYEQYF.